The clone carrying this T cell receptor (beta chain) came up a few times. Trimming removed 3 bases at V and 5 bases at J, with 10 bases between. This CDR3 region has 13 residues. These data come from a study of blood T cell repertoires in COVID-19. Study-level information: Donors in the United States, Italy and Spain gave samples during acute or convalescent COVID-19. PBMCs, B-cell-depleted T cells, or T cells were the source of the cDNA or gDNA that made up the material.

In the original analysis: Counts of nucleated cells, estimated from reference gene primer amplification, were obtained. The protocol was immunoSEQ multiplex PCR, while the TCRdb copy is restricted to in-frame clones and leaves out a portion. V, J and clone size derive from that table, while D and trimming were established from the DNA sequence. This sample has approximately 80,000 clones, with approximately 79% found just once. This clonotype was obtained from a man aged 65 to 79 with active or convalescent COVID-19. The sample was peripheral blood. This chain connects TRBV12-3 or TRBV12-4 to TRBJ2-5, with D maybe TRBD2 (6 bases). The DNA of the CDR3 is TGTGCCAGCAGTTTGGGACTCGAGGAGACCCAGTACTTC. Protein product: CASSLGLEETQYF.